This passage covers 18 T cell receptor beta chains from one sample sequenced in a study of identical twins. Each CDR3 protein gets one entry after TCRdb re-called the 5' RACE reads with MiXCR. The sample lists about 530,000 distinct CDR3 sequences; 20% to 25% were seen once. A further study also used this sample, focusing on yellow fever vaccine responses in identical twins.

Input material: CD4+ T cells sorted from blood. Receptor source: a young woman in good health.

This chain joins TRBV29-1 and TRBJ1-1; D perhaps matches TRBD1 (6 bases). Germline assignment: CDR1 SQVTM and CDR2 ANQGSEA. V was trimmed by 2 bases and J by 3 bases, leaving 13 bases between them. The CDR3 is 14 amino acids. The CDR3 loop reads CSVELWRGDTEAFF. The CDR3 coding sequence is TGCAGCGTTGAATTGTGGAGGGGGGACACTGAAGCTTTCTTT.

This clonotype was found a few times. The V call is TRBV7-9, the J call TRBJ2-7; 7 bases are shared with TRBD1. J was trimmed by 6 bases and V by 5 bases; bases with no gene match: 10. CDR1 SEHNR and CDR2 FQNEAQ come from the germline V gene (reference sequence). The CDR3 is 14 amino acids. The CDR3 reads CASSIGQVLSEQYF. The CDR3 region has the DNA TGTGCCAGCAGCATTGGACAGGTTCTATCCGAGCAGTACTTC.

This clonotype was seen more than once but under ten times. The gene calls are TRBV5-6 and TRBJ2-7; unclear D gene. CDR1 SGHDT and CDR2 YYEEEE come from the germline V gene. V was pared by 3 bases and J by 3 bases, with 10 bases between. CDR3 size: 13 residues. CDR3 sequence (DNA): TGTGCCAGCAGCTCCCGCATGATCTACGAGCAGTACTTC. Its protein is CASSSRMIYEQYF. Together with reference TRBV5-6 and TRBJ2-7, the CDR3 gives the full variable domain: DAGVTQSPTHLIKTRGQQVTLRCSPKSGHDTVSWYQQALGQGPQFIFQYYEEEERQRGNFPDRFSGHQFPNYSSELNVNALLLGDSALYLCASSSRMIYEQYFGPGTRLTVT.

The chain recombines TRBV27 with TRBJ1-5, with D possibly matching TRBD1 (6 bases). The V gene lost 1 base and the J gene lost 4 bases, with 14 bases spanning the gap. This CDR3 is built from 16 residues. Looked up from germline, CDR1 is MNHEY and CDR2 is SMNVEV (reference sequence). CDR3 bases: TGTGCCAGCAGTTTATTGGCAGGGGTGGTTAATCAGCCCCAGCATTTT. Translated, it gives CASSLLAGVVNQPQHF.

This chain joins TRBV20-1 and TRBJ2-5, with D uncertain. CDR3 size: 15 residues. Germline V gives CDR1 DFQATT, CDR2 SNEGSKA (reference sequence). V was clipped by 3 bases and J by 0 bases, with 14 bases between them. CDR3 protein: CSASGLPIDQETQYF. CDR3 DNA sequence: TGCAGTGCTAGTGGGCTACCTATAGACCAAGAGACCCAGTACTTC.

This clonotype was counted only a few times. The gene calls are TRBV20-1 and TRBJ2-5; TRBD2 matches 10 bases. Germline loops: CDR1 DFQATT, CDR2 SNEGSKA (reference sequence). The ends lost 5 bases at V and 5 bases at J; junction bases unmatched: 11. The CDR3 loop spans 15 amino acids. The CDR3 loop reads CSAVSSGSMRETQYF. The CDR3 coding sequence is TGCAGTGCTGTGTCTAGCGGGAGTATGCGGGAGACCCAGTACTTC.

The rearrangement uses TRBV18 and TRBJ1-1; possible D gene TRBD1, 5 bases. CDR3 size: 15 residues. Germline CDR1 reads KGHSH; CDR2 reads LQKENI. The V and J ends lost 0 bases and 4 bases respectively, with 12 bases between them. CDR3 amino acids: CASSPPRGNPTEAFF. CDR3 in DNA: TGTGCCAGCTCACCACCGAGGGGTAATCCCACTGAAGCTTTCTTT.

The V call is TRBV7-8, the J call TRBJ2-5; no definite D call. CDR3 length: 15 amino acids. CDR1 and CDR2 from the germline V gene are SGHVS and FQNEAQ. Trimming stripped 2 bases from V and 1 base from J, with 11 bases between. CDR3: CASSLPTFAQETQYF. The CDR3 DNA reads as TGTGCCAGCAGCTTACCAACCTTTGCCCAAGAGACCCAGTACTTC. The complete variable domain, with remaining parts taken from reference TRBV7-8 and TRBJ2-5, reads GAGVSQSPRYKVAKRGQDVALRCDPISGHVSLFWYQQALGQGPEFLTYFQNEAQLDKSGLPSDRFFAERPEGSVSTLKIQRTQQEDSAVYLCASSLPTFAQETQYFGPGTRLLVL.

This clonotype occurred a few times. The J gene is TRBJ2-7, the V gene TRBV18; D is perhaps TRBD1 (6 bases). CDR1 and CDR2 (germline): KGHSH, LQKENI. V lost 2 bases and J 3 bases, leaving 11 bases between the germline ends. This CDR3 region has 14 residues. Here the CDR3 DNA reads TGTGCCAGCTCACCAGGACAGTTCGGCTACGAGCAGTACTTC. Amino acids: CASSPGQFGYEQYF.

The CDR3 loop reads CASSSAFPGELFF. The CDR3 bases are TGTGCCAGCAGCTCCGCGTTCCCCGGGGAGCTGTTTTTT. This chain joins TRBV12-3 or TRBV12-4 and TRBJ2-2; no definite D call. The CDR3 contains 13 residues. Deletions cut 6 bases from V and 6 bases from J, with 11 bases between.

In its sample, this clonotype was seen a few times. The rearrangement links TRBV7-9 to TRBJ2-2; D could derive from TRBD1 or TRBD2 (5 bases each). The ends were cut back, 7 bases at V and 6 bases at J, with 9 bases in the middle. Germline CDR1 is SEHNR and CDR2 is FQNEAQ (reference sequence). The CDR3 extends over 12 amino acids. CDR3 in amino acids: CASNGAPGELFF. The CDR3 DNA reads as TGTGCCAGCAACGGGGCCCCCGGGGAGCTGTTTTTT.

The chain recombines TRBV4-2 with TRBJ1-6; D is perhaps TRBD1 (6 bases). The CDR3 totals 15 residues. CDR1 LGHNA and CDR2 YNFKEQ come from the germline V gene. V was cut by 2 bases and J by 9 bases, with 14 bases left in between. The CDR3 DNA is TGTGCCAGCAGCCAACCCGGGGGCAGTGGTTCACCCCTCCACTTT. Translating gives CASSQPGGSGSPLHF.

The CDR3 bases are TGTGCCAGCTCTCAGGCAGGGAGCACCGGGGAGCTGTTTTTT. Amino acids: CASSQAGSTGELFF. The rearrangement joins TRBV27 to TRBJ2-2, with D perhaps matching TRBD1 or TRBD2 (5 bases each). The CDR3 is 14 residues long. The germline gives CDR1 MNHEY, CDR2 SMNVEV (reference sequence). Trimming took off 8 bases at V and 4 bases at J, with 14 bases between the two ends.

CDR3 nucleotides: TGCGCCAGCAGCCAGGCGGGACTAGCGGGGGGGCCGGATGGGTCCTACGAGCAGTACGTC. The encoded protein is CASSQAGLAGGPDGSYEQYV. The rearrangement uses TRBV4-1 and TRBJ2-7; 16 bases match TRBD2. V was pared by 3 bases and J by 1 base, with 12 bases of the junction left unmatched. The CDR3 contains 20 residues. The germline V gene encodes CDR1 MGHRA and CDR2 YSYEKL.

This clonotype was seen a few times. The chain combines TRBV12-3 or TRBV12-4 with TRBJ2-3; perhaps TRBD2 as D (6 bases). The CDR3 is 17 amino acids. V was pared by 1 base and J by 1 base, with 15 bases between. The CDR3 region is CASSLGPAAGRTDTQYF. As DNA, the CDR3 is TGTGCCAGCAGTTTAGGACCGGCGGCGGGGCGCACAGATACGCAGTATTTT.

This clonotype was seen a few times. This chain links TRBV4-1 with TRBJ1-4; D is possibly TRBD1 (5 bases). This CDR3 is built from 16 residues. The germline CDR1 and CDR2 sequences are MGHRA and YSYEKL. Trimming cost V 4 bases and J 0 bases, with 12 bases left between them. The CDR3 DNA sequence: TGCGCCAGCAGCCCGGAGGGACTCACAACTAATGAAAAACTGTTTTTT. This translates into CASSPEGLTTNEKLFF.

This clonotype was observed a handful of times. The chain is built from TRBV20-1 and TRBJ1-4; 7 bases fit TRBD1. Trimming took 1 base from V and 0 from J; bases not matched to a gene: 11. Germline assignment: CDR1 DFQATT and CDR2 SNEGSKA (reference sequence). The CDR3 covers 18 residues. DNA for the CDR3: TGCAGTGCTAGAGGGCTACTATCCGGGACAGCAACTAATGAAAAACTGTTTTTT. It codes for CSARGLLSGTATNEKLFF.

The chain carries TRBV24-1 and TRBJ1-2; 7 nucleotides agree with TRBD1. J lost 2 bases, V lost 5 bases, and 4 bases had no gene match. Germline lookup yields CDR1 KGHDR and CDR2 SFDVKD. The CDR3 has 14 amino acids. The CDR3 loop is CATSGQGMNYGYTF. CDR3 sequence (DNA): TGTGCCACCAGTGGACAGGGCATGAACTATGGCTACACCTTC.